These 21 T cell receptor beta chains were all obtained from the same sample, sequenced in a study of OX40 agonist ivuxolimab in advanced cancers. Here immunoSEQ multiplex PCR was the method, and the copy in TCRdb shows in-frame clones only, minus some. The sample gives 65,000 to 95,000 clones, less than 95% of which show up once; 8.5% to 10% is in the top ten. Sample: CD4+ or CD8+ T cells sorted from blood, taken in a trial of the OX40 agonist ivuxolimab. Every receptor here comes from an adult with an advanced solid tumor such as melanoma, head and neck, liver or kidney cancer.

The chain recombines TRBV28 with TRBJ2-1, with 9 nucleotides matching TRBD2. The CDR3 spans 16 residues. Germline CDR1 MDHEN, CDR2 SYDVKM. V dropped 5 bases and J dropped 5; count of bases not matched to a gene: 10. Written as DNA, the CDR3 is TGTGCCAGCAGTCCCCTGACTAGCGGAACTGACAATGAGCAGTTCTTC. The encoded protein is CASSPLTSGTDNEQFF.

The chain links TRBV7-2 to TRBJ2-3, with D perhaps TRBD2 (6 bases). Germline V CDR1 and CDR2: SGHTA, FQGNSA. This CDR3 has 12 amino acids. V gave up 7 bases and J gave up 9 bases, with 14 bases separating them. DNA of the CDR3: TGTGCCAGCATAGCGGAACGGGCCACGCAGTATTTT. Encoded protein: CASIAERATQYF.

The J gene is TRBJ2-5, the V gene TRBV2, with 9 nucleotides matching TRBD1. The V gene's germline CDR1 is SNHLY and CDR2 FYNNEI. CDR3 size: 15 residues. CDR3 region: CAHTRDRDDQETQYF. As DNA, the CDR3 is TGTGCTCACACCCGGGACAGGGACGACCAAGAGACCCAGTACTTC.

Only one count was recorded for this clone. The chain has TRBV6-6 and TRBJ2-7; 9 nucleotides agree with TRBD1. The V and J ends lost 5 bases and 6 bases, in that order; junction bases with no gene match: 2. This CDR3 comprises 12 residues. Germline V lookup: CDR1 MNHNY, CDR2 SVGAGI (reference sequence). For the CDR3, the DNA is TGTGCCAGCAGTGGGACAGGGCCCGAGCAGTACTTC. This encodes CASSGTGPEQYF.

This chain joins TRBV4-1 and TRBJ2-7; 8 nucleotides match TRBD2. The junction had 11 bases not matched to a gene; V was cut back by 4 bases and J by 3 bases. Germline V gives CDR1 MGHRA, CDR2 YSYEKL. CDR3 length equals 16 residues. The CDR3 reads CASSPSALADYYEQYF. In nucleotides, the CDR3 is TGCGCCAGCAGCCCCAGCGCACTAGCGGATTACTACGAGCAGTACTTC.

The chain employs TRBV5-1 and TRBJ2-7; D tentatively reads TRBD1 or TRBD2 (5 bases each). Germline V gene data show CDR1 as SGHRS and CDR2 as YFSETQ. V shed 0 bases and J shed 2 bases, with 12 bases lying between them. This CDR3 is built from 15 residues. The CDR3 DNA is TGCGCCAGCAGCTTGGGGGACCGGGTTACCTACGAGCAGTACTTC. Its translation is CASSLGDRVTYEQYF. The full variable domain, completed using reference TRBV5-1 and TRBJ2-7, is KAGVTQTPRYLIKTRGQQVTLSCSPISGHRSVSWYQQTPGQGLQFLFEYFSETQRNKGNFPGRFSGRQFSNSRSEMNVSTLELGDSALYLCASSLGDRVTYEQYFGPGTRLTVT.

The chain recombines TRBV14 with TRBJ2-2; D ambiguous. V was clipped by 1 base and J by 4 bases, with 7 bases between them. The length of the CDR3 is 14 residues. Germline V gene lookup returns CDR1 SGHDN and CDR2 FVKESK. This CDR3 reads CASSQAPPTGELFF. As DNA, the CDR3 is TGTGCCAGCAGCCAAGCCCCCCCCACCGGGGAGCTGTTTTTT.

The chain joins TRBV14 to TRBJ1-1; D remains unclear. With 3 bases removed from V and 8 bases from J, the gap between germline ends came to 13 bases. Germline CDR1 and CDR2: SGHDN and FVKESK. The CDR3 sequence is 13 residues long. The CDR3 protein is CASSHGEAAEAFF. As DNA, the CDR3 is TGTGCCAGCAGCCACGGGGAAGCGGCCGAAGCTTTCTTT.

The V and J genes are TRBV28 and TRBJ2-3, with a possible D match to TRBD2 (6 bases). CDR1 MDHEN and CDR2 SYDVKM come from the germline V gene. The CDR3 extends over 12 amino acids. Deletions cut 3 bases from V and 10 bases from J, with 11 bases between. CDR3 nucleotide sequence: TGTGCCAGCAGTTTGGGGGGAGCTCCGCAGTATTTT. Translated: CASSLGGAPQYF.

The chain carries TRBV27 and TRBJ1-4, with TRBD1 matching 8 bases. This CDR3 has 14 amino acids. With 3 bases clipped from V and 7 bases from J, the junction kept 4 bases outside the gene matches. The germline gives CDR1 MNHEY, CDR2 SMNVEV (reference sequence). The CDR3 nucleotides are TGTGCCAGCAGTTTCAGGGGGCTCGGTGAAAAACTGTTTTTT. This translates into CASSFRGLGEKLFF.

V is TRBV4-3 and J is TRBJ2-1, with a weak D call TRBD2 (6 bases). There are 17 residues in the CDR3. In germline, CDR1 is LGHNA, CDR2 YSLEER. Trimming stripped 1 base from V and 5 bases from J, with 18 bases between. CDR3 residues: CASSQALSEGRDNEQFF. In DNA, the CDR3 is TGCGCCAGCAGCCAAGCTCTTTCGGAGGGCAGGGACAATGAGCAGTTCTTC.

The gene calls are TRBV27 and TRBJ1-2, with a weak D call TRBD1 (5 bases). V was shortened by 0 bases and J by 8 bases, with 13 bases between the two germline ends. The CDR3 has 14 amino acids. Germline CDR1 and CDR2: MNHEY and SMNVEV (reference sequence). The CDR3 loop is CASSLSAGQGGYTF. The CDR3 DNA follows: TGTGCCAGCAGTTTATCTGCAGGGCAGGGCGGCTACACCTTC.

This clone was seen only once. The rearrangement joins TRBV7-8 to TRBJ2-2, with 7 bases identical to TRBD1. The CDR3 is made up of 13 amino acids. Germline V gene lookup returns CDR1 SGHVS and CDR2 FQNEAQ. Trimming cost V 5 bases and J 4 bases; bases outside gene matches: 1. The CDR3 region is CASSPGGTGELFF. The CDR3 DNA is TGTGCCAGCAGCCCAGGGGGCACCGGGGAGCTGTTTTTT.

The chain links TRBV7-9 to TRBJ2-1, with TRBD1 matching 9 bases. The V segment lost 5 bases and the J segment 6 bases; nucleotides outside the gene matches: 8. The CDR3 is 15 amino acids. Germline CDR1 reads SEHNR; CDR2 reads FQNEAQ (reference sequence). The CDR3 DNA follows: TGTGCCAGCAGCGCCCCGGGACAGGGATTCAATGAGCAGTTCTTC. Translation: CASSAPGQGFNEQFF.

V is TRBV5-4 and J is TRBJ1-4; TRBD1 agrees at 7 bases. CDR1 SGHNT and CDR2 YYREEE come from the germline V gene (reference sequence). CDR3 size: 15 residues. V shed 4 bases, J shed 3 bases, and the junction held 6 bases outside the gene matches. CDR3: CASSPTGAANEKLFF. DNA for the CDR3: TGTGCCAGCAGCCCTACAGGGGCGGCTAATGAAAAACTGTTTTTT.

The V gene is TRBV7-3, the J gene TRBJ1-1; D is unclear. V was clipped by 5 bases and J by 2 bases, with 12 bases between them. From germline, CDR1 is SGHTA and CDR2 FQGTGA. This CDR3 is 14 amino acids long. As DNA, the CDR3 is TGTGCCAGCAGCCCTAGGGTGGGAAACACTGAAGCTTTCTTT. It encodes CASSPRVGNTEAFF. The whole variable domain, remainder taken from reference TRBV7-3 and TRBJ1-1, is GAGVSQTPSNKVTEKGKYVELRCDPISGHTALYWYRQSLGQGPEFLIYFQGTGAADDSGLPNDRFFAVRPEGSVSTLKIQRTERGDSAVYLCASSPRVGNTEAFFGQGTRLTVV.

CDR3 sequence: CASSLGSGGTEAFF. In DNA form, the CDR3 reads TGTGCCAGCAGCTTAGGCTCTGGGGGGACTGAAGCTTTCTTT. The rearrangement joins TRBV7-9 to TRBJ1-1, with a tentative D call TRBD1 (5 bases). This CDR3 has 14 amino acids. Germline V gene data show CDR1 as SEHNR and CDR2 as FQNEAQ (reference sequence). V was cut by 1 base and J by 5 bases, with 11 bases left in between.

The chain joins TRBV4-1 to TRBJ2-5; D gene uncertain. Trimming cost V 2 bases and J 2 bases, with 12 bases left between them. Germline V gene sequence: CDR1 MGHRA, CDR2 YSYEKL. The length of the CDR3 is 15 residues. CDR3 sequence: CASSQLGFRQETQYF. The CDR3 DNA sequence: TGCGCCAGCAGCCAATTAGGCTTCAGACAAGAGACCCAGTACTTC.

The chain carries TRBV5-1 and TRBJ1-1, with D maybe TRBD1 (5 bases). The CDR3 spans 12 residues. Per the germline V gene, CDR1 is SGHRS and CDR2 is YFSETQ. The V end lost 4 bases, the J end lost 7 bases, and 11 bases lay between the germline ends. The CDR3 region is CASSPGPDEAFF. The DNA for the CDR3 is TGCGCCAGCAGCCCGGGGCCCGATGAAGCTTTCTTT. Full variable domain (outside the CDR3, taken from reference TRBV5-1 and TRBJ1-1): KAGVTQTPRYLIKTRGQQVTLSCSPISGHRSVSWYQQTPGQGLQFLFEYFSETQRNKGNFPGRFSGRQFSNSRSEMNVSTLELGDSALYLCASSPGPDEAFFGQGTRLTVV.

The chain joins TRBV4-3 to TRBJ2-2; D is possibly TRBD1 (6 bases). This CDR3 contains 18 residues. The V gene lost 7 bases and the J gene lost 4 bases, with 25 bases spanning the gap. Germline CDR1 is LGHNA and CDR2 is YSLEER. DNA for the CDR3: TGCGCCAGCACCGACAACCGGGACATCCAGGGAAGCACCGGGGAGCTGTTTTTT. Translation: CASTDNRDIQGSTGELFF.

The V and J genes are TRBV7-6 and TRBJ2-3, with D possibly called TRBD1 or TRBD2 (5 bases each). The CDR3 length is 15 residues. The germline gives CDR1 SGHVS, CDR2 FNYEAQ. Trimming removed 1 base at V and 1 base at J, with 9 bases between. The CDR3 region is CASSLEGDRTDTQYF. The CDR3 DNA reads as TGTGCCAGCAGCTTAGAAGGGGACCGCACAGATACGCAGTATTTT.